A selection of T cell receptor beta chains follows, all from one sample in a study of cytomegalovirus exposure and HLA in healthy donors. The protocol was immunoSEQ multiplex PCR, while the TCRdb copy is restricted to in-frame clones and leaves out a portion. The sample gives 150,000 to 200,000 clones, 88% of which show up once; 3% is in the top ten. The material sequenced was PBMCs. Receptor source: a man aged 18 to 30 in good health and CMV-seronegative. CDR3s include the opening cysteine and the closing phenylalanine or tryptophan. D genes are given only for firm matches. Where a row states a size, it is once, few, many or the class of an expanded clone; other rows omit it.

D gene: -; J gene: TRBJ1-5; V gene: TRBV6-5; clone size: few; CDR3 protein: CASSPVSNQPQHF; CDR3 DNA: TGTGCCAGCAGCCCGGTAAGCAATCAGCCCCAGCATTTT
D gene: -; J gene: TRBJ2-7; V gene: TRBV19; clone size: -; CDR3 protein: CASSVAQDYEQYF; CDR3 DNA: TGTGCCAGCTCCGTGGCACAGGACTACGAGCAGTACTTC
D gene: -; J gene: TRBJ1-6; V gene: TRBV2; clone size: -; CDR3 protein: CASTVNSPLHF; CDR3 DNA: TGTGCCAGCACCGTCAATTCACCCCTCCACTTT
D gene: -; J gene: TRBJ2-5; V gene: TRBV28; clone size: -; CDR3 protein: CASTAGLTQETQYF; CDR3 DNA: TGTGCCAGCACCGCCGGACTAACCCAAGAGACCCAGTACTTC
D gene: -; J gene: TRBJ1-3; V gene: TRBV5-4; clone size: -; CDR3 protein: CASSSGQGNTIYF; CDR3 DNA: TGTGCCAGCAGCTCCGGACAGGGAAACACCATATATTTT
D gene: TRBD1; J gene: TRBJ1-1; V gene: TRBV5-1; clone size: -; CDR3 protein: CASSLGIGQDLFGQTAFF; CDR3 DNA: TGCGCCAGCAGCTTGGGTATCGGACAGGATTTATTCGGGCAGACAGCTTTCTTT
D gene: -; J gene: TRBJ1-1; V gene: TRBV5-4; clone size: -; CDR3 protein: CASSLIAGAEAFF; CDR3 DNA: TGTGCCAGCAGCCTTATAGCCGGAGCTGAAGCTTTCTTT
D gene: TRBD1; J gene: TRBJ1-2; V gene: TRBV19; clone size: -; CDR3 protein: CASSIVPGQGNYGYTF; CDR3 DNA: TGTGCCAGTAGTATTGTGCCGGGACAGGGGAACTATGGCTACACCTTC
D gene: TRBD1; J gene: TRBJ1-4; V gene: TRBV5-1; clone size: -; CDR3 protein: CASSSGQGNEKLFF; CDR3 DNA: TGCGCCAGCAGCTCGGGACAGGGAAATGAAAAACTGTTTTTT
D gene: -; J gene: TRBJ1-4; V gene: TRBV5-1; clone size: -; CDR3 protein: CASSLVGGNEKLFF; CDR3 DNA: TGCGCCAGCAGCTTGGTGGGGGGGAATGAAAAACTGTTTTTT
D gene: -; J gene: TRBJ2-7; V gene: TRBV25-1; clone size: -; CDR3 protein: CASSRTYEQYF; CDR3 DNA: TGTGCCAGCAGCCGGACATACGAGCAGTACTTC
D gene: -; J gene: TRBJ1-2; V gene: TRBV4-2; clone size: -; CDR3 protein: CASSQESQGGIHGYTF; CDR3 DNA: TGTGCCAGCAGCCAAGAATCTCAGGGCGGGATTCATGGCTACACCTTC
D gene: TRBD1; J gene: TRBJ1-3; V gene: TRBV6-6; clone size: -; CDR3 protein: CASSTGQGEGNTIYF; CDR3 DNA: TGTGCCAGCAGTACGGGACAGGGGGAAGGAAACACCATATATTTT
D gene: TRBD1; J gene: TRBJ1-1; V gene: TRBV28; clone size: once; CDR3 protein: CASRDSLTNTEAFF; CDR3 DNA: TGTGCCAGCCGGGACAGCCTTACGAACACTGAAGCTTTCTTT
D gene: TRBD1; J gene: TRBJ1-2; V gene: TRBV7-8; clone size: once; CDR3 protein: CASSLGPGGVNYGYTF; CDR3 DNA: TGTGCCAGCAGCTTAGGCCCAGGGGGCGTAAACTATGGCTACACCTTC
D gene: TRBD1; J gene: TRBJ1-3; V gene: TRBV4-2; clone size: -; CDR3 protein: CASSRGTDGNTIYF; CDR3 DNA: TGTGCCAGCAGCCGCGGGACAGATGGAAACACCATATATTTT
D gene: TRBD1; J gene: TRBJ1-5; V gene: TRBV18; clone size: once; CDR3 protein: CASSRNQGASQPQHF; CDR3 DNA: TGTGCCAGCTCGCGTAATCAGGGGGCCTCTCAGCCCCAGCATTTT
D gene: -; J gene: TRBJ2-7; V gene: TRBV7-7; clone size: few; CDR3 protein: CASSLAESPYEQYF; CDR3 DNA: TGTGCTAGCAGCTTAGCGGAGTCCCCTTACGAGCAGTACTTC
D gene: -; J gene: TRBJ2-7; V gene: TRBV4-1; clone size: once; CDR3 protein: CASSQESGRGNEQYF; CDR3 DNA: TGCGCCAGCAGCCAAGAATCGGGCAGGGGAAACGAGCAGTACTTC
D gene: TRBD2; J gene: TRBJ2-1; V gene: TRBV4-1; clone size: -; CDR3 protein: CASSQVELAGNNEQFF; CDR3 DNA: TGCGCCAGCAGCCAAGTGGAGTTAGCGGGGAACAATGAGCAGTTCTTC
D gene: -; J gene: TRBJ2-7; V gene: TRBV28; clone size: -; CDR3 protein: CASSTPTYEQYF; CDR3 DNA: TGTGCCAGCAGCACACCGACCTACGAGCAGTACTTC
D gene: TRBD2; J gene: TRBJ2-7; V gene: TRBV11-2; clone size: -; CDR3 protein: CASSSGGTHEQYF; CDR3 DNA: TGTGCCAGCAGTTCCGGGGGGACCCACGAGCAGTACTTC
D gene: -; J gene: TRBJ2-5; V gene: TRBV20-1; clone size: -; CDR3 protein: CSARGEETQYF; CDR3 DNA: TGCAGTGCTAGGGGAGAGGAGACCCAGTACTTC
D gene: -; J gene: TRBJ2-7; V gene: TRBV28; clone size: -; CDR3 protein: CASSPVAPYEQYF; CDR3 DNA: TGTGCCAGCAGTCCAGTCGCCCCCTACGAGCAGTACTTC
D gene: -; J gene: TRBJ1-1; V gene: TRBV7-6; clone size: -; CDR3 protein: CASSLSQGTEAFF; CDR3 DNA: TGTGCCAGCAGCTTGAGCCAGGGGACTGAAGCTTTCTTT
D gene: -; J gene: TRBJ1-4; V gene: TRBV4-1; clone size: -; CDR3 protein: CASSQEGWIGGGKLFF; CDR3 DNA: TGCGCCAGCAGCCAAGAAGGGTGGATAGGGGGTGGAAAACTGTTTTTT
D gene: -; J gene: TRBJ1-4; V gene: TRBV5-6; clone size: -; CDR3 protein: CASSFQGTNEKLFF; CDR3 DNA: TGTGCCAGCAGCTTTCAGGGGACTAATGAAAAACTGTTTTTT
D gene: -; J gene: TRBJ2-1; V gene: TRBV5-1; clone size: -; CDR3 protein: CASSFQVSDEQFF; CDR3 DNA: TGCGCCAGCAGCTTTCAGGTATCCGATGAGCAGTTCTTC
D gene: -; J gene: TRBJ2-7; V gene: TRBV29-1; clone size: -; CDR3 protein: CSVAGQVLAGGLYEQYF; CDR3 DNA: TGCAGCGTCGCGGGACAGGTACTAGCGGGCGGGCTCTACGAGCAGTACTTC
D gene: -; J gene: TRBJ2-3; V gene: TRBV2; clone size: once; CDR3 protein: CASSELTGRGDTQYF; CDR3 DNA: TGTGCCAGCAGTGAACTAACTGGACGAGGGGATACGCAGTATTTT
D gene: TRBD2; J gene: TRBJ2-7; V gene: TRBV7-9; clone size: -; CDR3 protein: CASSFDFSGTSYEQYF; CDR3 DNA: TGTGCCAGCAGCTTTGACTTTAGCGGGACCTCCTACGAGCAGTACTTC
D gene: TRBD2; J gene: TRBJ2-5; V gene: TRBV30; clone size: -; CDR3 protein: CAWSPGRGETQYF; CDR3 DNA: TGTGCCTGGAGCCCTGGGAGGGGAGAGACCCAGTACTTC
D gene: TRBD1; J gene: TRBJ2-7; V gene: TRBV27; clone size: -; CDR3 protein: CASSYGTGSYEQYF; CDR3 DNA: TGTGCCAGCAGTTACGGGACAGGGTCCTACGAGCAGTACTTC